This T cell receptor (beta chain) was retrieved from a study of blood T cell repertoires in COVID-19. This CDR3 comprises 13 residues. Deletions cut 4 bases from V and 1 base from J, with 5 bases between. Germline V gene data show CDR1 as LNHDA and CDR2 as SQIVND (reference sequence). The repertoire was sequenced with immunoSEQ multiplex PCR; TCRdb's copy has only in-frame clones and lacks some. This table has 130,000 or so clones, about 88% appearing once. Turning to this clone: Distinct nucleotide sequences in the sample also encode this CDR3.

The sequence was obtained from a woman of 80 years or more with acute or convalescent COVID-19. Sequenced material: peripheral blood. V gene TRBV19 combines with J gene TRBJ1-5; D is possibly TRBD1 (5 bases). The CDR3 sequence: CASSTGSNQPQHF. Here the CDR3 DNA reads TGTGCCAGTAGTACAGGGAGCAATCAGCCCCAGCATTTT.